A selection of T cell receptor beta chains follows, all from one sample in a study of blood T cell repertoires in COVID-19. Generated by immunoSEQ multiplex PCR, the TCRdb table keeps only in-frame clones and is missing some. The sample holds roughly 26,000 clones, around 93% seen once. Sequencing was performed on peripheral blood. Source of these receptors: a human donor in a cohort sampled during active COVID-19. The CDR3 runs from the conserved cysteine through the conserved F or W. D genes are given only for firm matches. A clone size is listed for some rows: how often the clone was seen (once, few, many), or a class if it is expanded.

v_call	clone_size	j_call	d_call	cdr3_nt	cdr3_aa
TRBV10-3	NA	TRBJ2-1	TRBD1	TGTGCCATCAGTGGGGGGGCCCAGGGGGCGCAGGCTGAGCAGTTCTTC	CAISGGAQGAQAEQFF
TRBV24-1	NA	TRBJ2-2	TRBD1	TGTGCCACCAGTGATGCCAGACAGGGAACCGGGGAGCTGTTTTTT	CATSDARQGTGELFF
TRBV3-1/TRBV3-2	NA	TRBJ2-3	TRBD2	TGTGCCAGCAGCCCGGCCCCGGGACTAGGCCCCCCTCCAGATACGCAGTATTTT	CASSPAPGLGPPPDTQYF
TRBV5-4	NA	TRBJ2-5	NA	TGTGCCAGCAGCTTGGTTTTGGGGGCAGAGACCCAGTACTTC	CASSLVLGAETQYF
TRBV7-9	once	TRBJ1-2	NA	TGTGCCAGCAGCGACTTAGGGGGGGGCACTAACTATGGCTACACCTTC	CASSDLGGGTNYGYTF
TRBV19	NA	TRBJ2-1	NA	TGTGCCAGTACCCAGGGGGGCCGGTACAATGAGCAGTTCTTC	CASTQGGRYNEQFF
TRBV11-3	NA	TRBJ2-1	NA	TGTGCCAGCAGCCTAGGGCGGGCCCAATACAATGAGCAGTTCTTC	CASSLGRAQYNEQFF
TRBV5-1	NA	TRBJ1-1	NA	TGCGCCAGCAGCTTGGGTCCCATGAACACTGAAGCTTTCTTT	CASSLGPMNTEAFF
TRBV9	NA	TRBJ2-5	TRBD2	TGTGCCAGCAGCGCCCCTGGGGTCGGGGGGGCCCGGGAGACCCAGTACTTC	CASSAPGVGGARETQYF
TRBV5-6	NA	TRBJ1-2	NA	TGTGCCAGCAGCCTACAGGGTAACGTGGGCTACACCTTC	CASSLQGNVGYTF
TRBV28	NA	TRBJ2-7	NA	TGTGCCACCCGGGAGACCTTGCAGGAGCAGTACTTC	CATRETLQEQYF
TRBV4-1	NA	TRBJ1-1	NA	TGCGCCAGCAGCCCGGGGGGGAGGTACACTGAAGCTTTCTTT	CASSPGGRYTEAFF
TRBV11-2	NA	TRBJ1-2	NA	TGTGCCAGCAGCTTATCGGCTAACTATGGCTACACCTTC	CASSLSANYGYTF
TRBV6-6	NA	TRBJ1-4	TRBD1	TGTGCCAGCAGTTACACGACAGGGGGCGAAAAACTGTTTTTT	CASSYTTGGEKLFF
TRBV4-1	NA	TRBJ1-2	NA	TGCGCCAGCAGCCAAGATGTGGGGCGCCATGGCTACACCTTC	CASSQDVGRHGYTF
TRBV12-3/TRBV12-4	NA	TRBJ1-2	NA	TGTGCCAGCAGTTTGGGAGGGACCCATGGCTACACCTTC	CASSLGGTHGYTF
TRBV24-1	NA	TRBJ2-5	NA	TGTGCCACCAGTCGCGGGGAGACCCAGTACTTC	CATSRGETQYF
TRBV24-1	NA	TRBJ2-2	NA	TGTGCCACCAGTGAGGGGGGACAGACGAGCGCGGGCACCGGGGAGCTGTTTTTT	CATSEGGQTSAGTGELFF
TRBV5-5	NA	TRBJ1-1	NA	TGTGCCAGCAGCTTGGCCGAAGGGGCCACTGAAGCTTTCTTT	CASSLAEGATEAFF
TRBV3-1/TRBV3-2	NA	TRBJ2-1	TRBD2	TGTGCCAGCAGCCAGAGACTAGCGGGGGCCCCGTTCTCCTACAATGAGCAGTTCTTC	CASSQRLAGAPFSYNEQFF